Below, 3 T cell receptor beta chains from the same sample are listed, as sequenced in a study of T cells in Graves' hyperthyroidism and ophthalmopathy. TCR beta CDR3 regions were amplified from RNA. Initially, a first-round RT-PCR of the TCR CDR3 employed the HTBI primer set. Each CDR3 protein is one row after TCRdb ran MiXCR on the multiplex PCR reads. Of hundreds of thousands of distinct CDR3 sequences listed, around 15% were seen once; the top ten hold about 10%. Sequences were obtained from blood. All receptors come from a woman under 30 with Graves' hyperthyroidism.

This clonotype has ten or more counts. The V call is TRBV27, the J call TRBJ1-1, with TRBD1 matching 11 bases. Germline V gene lookup returns CDR1 MNHEY and CDR2 SMNVEV (reference sequence). The CDR3 is 18 amino acids. Trimming at V came to 1 base and at J to 1 base, leaving 8 bases not matched to a gene. The CDR3 sequence is CASSLYWTGGSRNTEAFF. The CDR3 DNA follows: TGTGCCAGCAGTTTATATTGGACAGGGGGCTCTAGGAACACTGAAGCTTTCTTT.

The V and J genes are TRBV7-9 and TRBJ2-4; D tentatively fits TRBD1 or TRBD2 (5 bases each). Looked up from germline, CDR1 is SEHNR and CDR2 is FQNEAQ (reference sequence). Trimming shortened V by 4 bases and J by 0 bases, and 13 bases separated the two germline ends. The CDR3 covers 16 residues. The CDR3 loop reads CASSSTGQIAKNIQYF. The CDR3 nucleotides are TGTGCCAGCAGCTCCACGGGGCAGATAGCCAAAAACATTCAGTACTTC.

This clonotype turned up a few times. It is likely a read error, because the conserved phenylalanine at the end of the CDR3 is missing. The chain links TRBV6-1 to TRBJ1-2; no clear D gene. Germline loops: CDR1 MNHNS, CDR2 SASEGT. The CDR3 runs 15 residues. V lost 6 bases, J lost 3 bases, and 17 bases lay in between. CDR3 in amino acids: CASRDWTETHYGYTL. Written as DNA, the CDR3 is TGTGCCAGCAGAGATTGGACGGAGACTCACTATGGCTACACCCTC.